The clone carrying this T cell receptor (beta chain) counts as medium-sized. Its matching antigen is unknown. Each of the CD4+ naive, central memory, regulatory and stem cell-like memory populations was sorted via CD45RO/CCR7/CD25/CD127/CD95/CD27. Once sorted, every population was more than 98% pure. This sample is part of a study of beta chain features in type 1 diabetes. Across the study: Over all samples combined, 107,917,701 sorted cells were examined.

Findings of the study overall: TCRB CDR3 length was moderately but significantly reduced in all four CD4+ subsets of Type 1 diabetes patients. Type 1 diabetes patients had VDJ junctions that carried fewer insertions and more deletions.

V shed 4 bases and J shed 5 bases, with 17 bases lying between them. This CDR3 has 15 residues. The germline gives CDR1 SEHNR, CDR2 FQNEAQ (reference sequence). Sequencing targeted expressed TCRB transcripts, as all isolated RNA had been reverse transcribed. The method was immunoSEQ multiplex PCR; TCRdb's version includes in-frame clones alone and lacks a portion of them. The table has 50,000 to 65,000 clones, under 55% seen once; the top ten hold about 1.5%. The clonotype was recovered from a man aged 25-45 years with type 1 diabetes. The sample consisted of Tregs from blood. The chain carries TRBV7-9 and TRBJ1-1; perhaps TRBD1 as D (6 bases). CDR3 DNA: TGTGCCAGCAGCTCGGCGGGGGGCGCGGTAACTGAAGCTTTCTTT. Translated, it gives CASSSAGGAVTEAFF.